This T cell receptor beta chain was captured by sequencing in a study of patients and donors after allogeneic stem cell transplantation (TCRdb year 2020). As for this clonotype: No antigen is known for it. Nothing much larger sits one base from this clone, and base qualities are not available.

CDR1 and CDR2, looked up from the germline V gene, are SGDLS and YYNGEE. The CDR3 sequence holds 13 residues, the cysteine and phenylalanine included. Only CDR3 DNA remains: 39 bases, in frame from the first base. Trimming at the junction amounts to 0 bases on V and 8 bases on J, and the germline ends lie 9 bases apart. Library preparation used RT-PCR. The instrument given in TCRdb is NextSeq 550. The raw public data were reprocessed by TCRdb itself: fastp quality trimming at Q25, MiXCR clonotype calling, in-frame beta chains only. Each CDR3 protein gets just one entry, which takes the most common genes and DNA from the rows behind it. The sample data list roughly 140,000 distinct CDR3 sequences, and roughly two fifths of these were observed just once. The ten largest clones add up to less than 60% of the sample.

Sequencing was done on a sample of blood, either unsorted or a sorted T cell fraction (not recorded which). The chain links TRBV9 with TRBJ1-5; a confident D gene designation cannot be given. This TCR derives from a human donor who was either an allogeneic HSCT recipient or a stem cell or donor lymphocyte infusion donor (not recorded which). It is not recorded whose cells these are; they may come from a transplant donor. Read as DNA, the sequence is TGTGCCAGCAGCGTAGGGGATTTAGAGCCCCAGCATTTT. This gives the protein CASSVGDLEPQHF.